A single T cell receptor (beta chain) is shown here with its context. Its cognate antigen is unknown. The data were taken from a study of siplizumab effects on memory and regulatory T cells. Mixed lymphocyte reaction cells were cocultured at 37°C for more than 5 days. General study findings and limits: Roughly 75-97% of proliferating clones (CD4+ or CD8+) could not be assigned a naive or memory phenotype.

Measured with immunoSEQ multiplex PCR; TCRdb has only the in-frame clones, and not every one. The sample includes about 12,000 clones, 40% of them seen just once. Trimming shortened V by 0 bases and J by 3 bases, and 5 bases separated the two germline ends. The CDR3 totals 13 residues. CDR1 is LGHNA, CDR2 YNFKEQ, per germline. V and J are TRBV4-2 and TRBJ1-1; D is unclear. This TCR was sampled from a human donor in good health; the cells came from an allogeneic mixed lymphocyte reaction. Specimen: CFSE-low (dividing) CD8+ T cells sorted from an allogeneic mixed lymphocyte reaction. CDR3 in amino acids: CASSQEGYTEAFF. The CDR3 DNA sequence: TGTGCCAGCAGCCAAGAGGGGTACACTGAAGCTTTCTTT.